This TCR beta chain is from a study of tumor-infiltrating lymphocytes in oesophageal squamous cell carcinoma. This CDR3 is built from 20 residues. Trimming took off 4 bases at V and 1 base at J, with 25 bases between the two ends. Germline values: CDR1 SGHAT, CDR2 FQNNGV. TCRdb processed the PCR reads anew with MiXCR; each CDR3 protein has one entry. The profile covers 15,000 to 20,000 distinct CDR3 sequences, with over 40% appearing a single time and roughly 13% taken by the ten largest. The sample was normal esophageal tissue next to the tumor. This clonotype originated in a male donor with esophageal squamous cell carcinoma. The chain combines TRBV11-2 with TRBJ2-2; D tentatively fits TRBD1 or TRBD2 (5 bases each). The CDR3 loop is CASSSSGRGRRVLNTGELFF. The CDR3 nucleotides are TGTGCCAGCAGCTCTAGTGGTAGGGGCAGGCGGGTGCTGAACACCGGGGAGCTGTTTTTT.